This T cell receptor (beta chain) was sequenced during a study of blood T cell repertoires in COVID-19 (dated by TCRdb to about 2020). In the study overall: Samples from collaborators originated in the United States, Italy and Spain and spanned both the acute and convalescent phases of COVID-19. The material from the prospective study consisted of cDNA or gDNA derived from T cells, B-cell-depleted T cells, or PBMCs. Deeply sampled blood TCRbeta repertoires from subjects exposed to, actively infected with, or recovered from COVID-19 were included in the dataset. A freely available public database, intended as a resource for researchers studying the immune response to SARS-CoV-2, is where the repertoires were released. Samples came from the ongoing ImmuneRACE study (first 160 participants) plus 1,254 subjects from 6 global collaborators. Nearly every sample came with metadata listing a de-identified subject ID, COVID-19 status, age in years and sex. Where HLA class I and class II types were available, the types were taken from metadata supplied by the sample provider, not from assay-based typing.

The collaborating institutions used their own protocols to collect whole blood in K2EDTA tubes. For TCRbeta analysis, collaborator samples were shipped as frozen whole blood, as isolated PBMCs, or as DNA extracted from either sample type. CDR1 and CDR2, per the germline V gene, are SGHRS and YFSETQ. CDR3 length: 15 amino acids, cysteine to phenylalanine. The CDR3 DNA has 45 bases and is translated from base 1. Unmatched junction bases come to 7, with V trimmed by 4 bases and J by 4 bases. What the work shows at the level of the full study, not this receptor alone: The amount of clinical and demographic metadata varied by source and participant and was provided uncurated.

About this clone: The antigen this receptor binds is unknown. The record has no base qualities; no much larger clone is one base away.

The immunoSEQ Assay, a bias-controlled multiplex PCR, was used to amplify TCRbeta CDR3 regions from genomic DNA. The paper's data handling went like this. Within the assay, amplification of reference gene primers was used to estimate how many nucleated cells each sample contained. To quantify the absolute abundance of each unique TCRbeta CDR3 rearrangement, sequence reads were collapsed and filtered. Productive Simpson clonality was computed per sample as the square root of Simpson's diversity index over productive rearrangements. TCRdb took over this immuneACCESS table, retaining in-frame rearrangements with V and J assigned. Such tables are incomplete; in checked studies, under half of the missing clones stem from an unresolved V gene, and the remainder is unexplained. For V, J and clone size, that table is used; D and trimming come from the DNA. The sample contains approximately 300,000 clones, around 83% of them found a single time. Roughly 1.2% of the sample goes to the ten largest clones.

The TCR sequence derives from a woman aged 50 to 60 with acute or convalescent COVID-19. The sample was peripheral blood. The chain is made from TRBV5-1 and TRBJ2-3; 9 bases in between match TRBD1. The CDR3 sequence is CASSAGTGRADTQYF. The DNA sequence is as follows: TGCGCCAGCAGCGCGGGGACAGGGAGAGCAGATACGCAGTATTTT.